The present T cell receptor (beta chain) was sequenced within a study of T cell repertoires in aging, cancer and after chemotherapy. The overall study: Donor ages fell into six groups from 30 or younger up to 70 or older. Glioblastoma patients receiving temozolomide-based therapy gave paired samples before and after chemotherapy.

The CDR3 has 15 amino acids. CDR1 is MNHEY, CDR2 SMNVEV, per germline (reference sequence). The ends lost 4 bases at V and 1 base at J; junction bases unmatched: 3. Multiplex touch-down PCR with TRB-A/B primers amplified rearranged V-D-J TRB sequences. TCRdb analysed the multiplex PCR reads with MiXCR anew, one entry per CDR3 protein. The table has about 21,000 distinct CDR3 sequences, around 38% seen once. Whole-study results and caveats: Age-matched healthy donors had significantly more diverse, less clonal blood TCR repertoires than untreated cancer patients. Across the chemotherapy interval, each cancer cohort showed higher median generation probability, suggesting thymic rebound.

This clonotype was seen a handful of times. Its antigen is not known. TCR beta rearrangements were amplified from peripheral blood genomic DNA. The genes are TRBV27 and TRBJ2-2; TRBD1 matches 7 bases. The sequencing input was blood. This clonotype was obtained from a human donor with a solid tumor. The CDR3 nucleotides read TGTGCCAGCAGTTCTCGGACAGGGAACACCGGGGAGCTGTTTTTT. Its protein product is CASSSRTGNTGELFF.